Listed below are T cell receptor beta chains from one sample, sequenced in a study of shared T cell receptors in the human thymus. The protocol was immunoSEQ multiplex PCR, while the TCRdb copy is restricted to in-frame clones and leaves out a portion. The table shows about 730,000 clones, with around 85% occurring only once. The data were also submitted as part of a second study, on human thymus T cells.

Sequencing input: thymocytes. The receptors stem from a girl under three years old with a congenital heart defect. Both conserved end residues are part of each CDR3. D genes are given only for firm matches. Clone size is stated in some rows and not others, as once, few, many or a class when expanded.

j_call,cdr3_length,v_call,clone_size,d_call,cdr3_aa,cdr3_nt
TRBJ1-1,16,TRBV11-2,.,TRBD1,CASSSGQGEPNTEAFF,TGTGCCAGCAGCTCAGGACAGGGGGAGCCGAACACTGAAGCTTTCTTT
TRBJ2-7,17,TRBV27,.,TRBD1,CASSPRSMTGIRYEQYF,TGTGCCAGCAGTCCACGATCCATGACAGGGATTCGATACGAGCAGTACTTC
TRBJ2-3,14,TRBV6-1,few,TRBD2,CASSGRGATDTQYF,TGTGCCAGCTCGGGGCGGGGGGCCACAGATACGCAGTATTTT
TRBJ1-3,15,TRBV9,.,.,CASSLGADSGNTIYF,TGTGCCAGCAGTCTTGGGGCGGACTCTGGAAACACCATATATTTT
TRBJ1-5,17,TRBV5-6,.,.,CASKSLRSPGGNQPQHF,TGTGCCAGCAAAAGCTTGAGAAGTCCAGGGGGCAATCAGCCCCAGCATTTT
TRBJ2-1,11,TRBV19,.,.,CASRWEYEQFF,TGTGCCAGTAGGTGGGAGTATGAGCAGTTCTTC
TRBJ2-6,17,TRBV5-4,.,TRBD1,CASSSRDRGSGANVLTF,TGTGCCAGCAGCAGCCGGGACAGGGGCTCTGGGGCCAACGTCCTGACTTTC
TRBJ2-2,11,TRBV25-1,.,.,CAHEGTGELFF,TGTGCCCATGAGGGCACCGGGGAGCTGTTTTTT
TRBJ2-3,13,TRBV27,.,.,CASSLRWTDTQYF,TGTGCCAGCAGTTTGAGATGGACAGATACGCAGTATTTT
TRBJ1-2,15,TRBV23-1,.,TRBD1,CASSQGDRVNHGYTF,TGCGCCAGCAGTCAAGGGGACAGGGTAAATCATGGCTACACCTTC
TRBJ1-6,13,TRBV5-7,.,.,CASSLESYSPLHF,TGTGCCAGCAGCTTGGAGAGTTACTCACCCCTCCACTTT
TRBJ2-1,15,TRBV9,few,TRBD2,CASSVGSGVVNEQFF,TGTGCCAGCAGCGTGGGTAGCGGGGTTGTCAATGAGCAGTTCTTC
TRBJ1-2,8,TRBV29-1,once,.,CSGEGYTF,TGCAGCGGAGAGGGCTACACCTTC
TRBJ2-7,13,TRBV19,once,TRBD1,CASRGTGSYEQYF,TGTGCCTCCAGGGGGACAGGATCCTACGAGCAGTACTTC
TRBJ1-5,16,TRBV28,.,TRBD1,CASSPNRQGGNQPQHF,TGTGCCAGCAGTCCCAATAGACAGGGGGGCAATCAGCCCCAGCATTTT
TRBJ2-7,14,TRBV6-1,.,.,CASSLKQGIGEQYF,TGTGCCAGCAGCCTCAAGCAGGGTATCGGCGAGCAGTACTTC
TRBJ1-1,15,TRBV28,.,.,CASGITGLQNTEAFF,TGTGCCAGCGGGATCACGGGACTGCAGAACACTGAAGCTTTCTTT
TRBJ1-4,16,TRBV4-2,.,.,CASSQEGQGGEEKLFF,TGTGCCAGCAGCCAAGAGGGGCAGGGAGGAGAGGAAAAACTGTTTTTT
TRBJ1-6,20,TRBV10-3,.,TRBD1,CAISESLGTGPTDGFSPLHF,TGTGCCATCAGTGAGTCGTTAGGGACAGGGCCCACCGACGGTTTTTCACCCCTCCACTTT
TRBJ2-4,12,TRBV27,once,.,CASGEKGDIQYF,TGTGCCAGCGGAGAAAAGGGGGACATTCAGTACTTC
TRBJ1-6,15,TRBV4-1,.,TRBD1,CASSPQGGRDSPLHF,TGCGCCAGCAGCCCACAGGGGGGCCGGGATTCACCCCTCCACTTT
TRBJ1-3,16,TRBV5-1,.,.,CASSLEPTRSGNTIYF,TGCGCCAGCAGCTTGGAACCTACCCGCTCTGGAAACACCATATATTTT
TRBJ1-6,15,TRBV6-5,.,TRBD1,CASSYQDRTDSPLHF,TGTGCCAGCAGTTACCAGGACAGGACCGATTCACCCCTCCACTTT
TRBJ2-5,14,TRBV6-1,once,TRBD2,CASSVGRERETQYF,TGTGCCAGCAGTGTAGGGAGGGAGAGGGAGACCCAGTACTTC
TRBJ1-2,10,TRBV7-2,.,.,CASSGHNYTF,TGTGCCAGCAGCGGACATAACTACACCTTC
TRBJ1-6,12,TRBV27,.,.,CASSLLNSPLHF,TGTGCCAGCAGTTTACTTAATTCCCCCCTCCACTTT
TRBJ2-1,15,TRBV7-2,.,TRBD1,CASRPTGGDMNEQFF,TGTGCCAGCAGACCTACAGGGGGAGATATGAATGAGCAGTTCTTC
TRBJ1-2,17,TRBV7-2,.,.,CASSLALRQTANYGYTF,TGTGCCAGCAGCTTAGCGCTTAGACAGACAGCTAACTATGGCTACACCTTC
TRBJ2-2,21,TRBV21-1,few,.,CASSKARSRGRDIQNTGELFF,TGTGCCAGCAGCAAAGCTCGCAGCCGGGGCCGGGACATCCAGAACACCGGGGAGCTGTTTTTT